Listed here are 7 T cell receptor beta chains from one sample, sequenced in a study of blood T cell repertoires in COVID-19. The assay was immunoSEQ multiplex PCR, and TCRdb's table has in-frame clones only and misses some. The table has 60,000 or so clones, about 81% seen once. The sequencing input was peripheral blood. The receptors stem from a man older than 75 with acute or convalescent COVID-19.

This chain joins TRBV18 and TRBJ2-2; 8 nucleotides align to TRBD1. J lost 6 bases, V lost 6 bases, and 15 bases had no gene match. Germline assignment: CDR1 KGHSH and CDR2 LQKENI. The CDR3 spans 17 residues. CDR3 DNA sequence: TGTGCCAGCTCCGAGATGGGGCAGGGGGCCGCTTCCGGGGAGCTGTTTTTT. It specifies CASSEMGQGAASGELFF.

The rearrangement joins TRBV2 to TRBJ2-7, with 14 bases that match TRBD2. After removal of 8 bases from V and 2 bases from J, the junction contained 5 bases not matched to a gene. The CDR3 runs to 15 residues. CDR1 and CDR2 (germline): SNHLY, FYNNEI. The CDR3 DNA sequence: TGTGCCAGCGAGGGGACTAGCGGGGGCCCCTACGAGCAGTACTTC. Amino acids: CASEGTSGGPYEQYF.

This chain links TRBV27 with TRBJ1-4, with 10 positions matching TRBD1. Per germline, CDR1 MNHEY and CDR2 SMNVEV (reference sequence). This CDR3 has 14 residues. Trimming took 4 bases from V and 8 from J; bases not matched to a gene: 4. CDR3 amino acids: CASSSTGGWEKLFF. CDR3 bases: TGTGCCAGCAGTTCGACAGGGGGCTGGGAAAAACTGTTTTTT. Full variable domain (missing parts from reference TRBV27 and TRBJ1-4): EAQVTQNPRYLITVTGKKLTVTCSQNMNHEYMSWYRQDPGLGLRQIYYSMNVEVTDKGDVPEGYKVSRKEKRNFPLILESPSPNQTSLYFCASSSTGGWEKLFFGSGTQLSVL.

The chain recombines TRBV7-8 with TRBJ2-2; D may be TRBD1 (7 bases). Germline values: CDR1 SGHVS, CDR2 FQNEAQ. Trimming cost V 1 base and J 0 bases, with 18 bases left between them. CDR3 length: 19 amino acids. DNA for the CDR3: TGTGCCAGCAGCTTAGGACAGGGAGGCTGGGGAACGAACACCGGGGAGCTGTTTTTT. This codes for CASSLGQGGWGTNTGELFF.

This clone showed up just a few times. The rearrangement links TRBV6-1 to TRBJ1-5; TRBD1 agrees at 7 bases. This CDR3 has 18 residues. From germline, CDR1 is MNHNS and CDR2 SASEGT. V shed 0 bases, J shed 0 bases, and the junction held 8 bases outside the gene matches. The DNA of the CDR3 is TGTGCCAGCAGTGAAGCGCCGAGACAGGGCTATAGCAATCAGCCCCAGCATTTT. Protein sequence: CASSEAPRQGYSNQPQHF.

This clone came up a few times. The chain recombines TRBV11-3 with TRBJ2-5; no clear D. Trimming pared 3 bases from V and 5 bases from J, leaving 4 bases between. The CDR3 contains 11 residues. CDR1 and CDR2 from the germline V gene are SGHNT and YENEEA. The CDR3 DNA reads TGTGCCAGCAGCTTCGGGGAGACCCAGTACTTC. It codes for CASSFGETQYF.

The V call is TRBV15, the J call TRBJ2-7; D is ambiguous. CDR1 and CDR2 from the germline V gene are LNHNV and YYDKDF (reference sequence). The V gene lost 0 bases and the J gene lost 5 bases, with 11 bases spanning the gap. This CDR3 comprises 14 residues. The CDR3 spells CATSRDLRNDEQYF. CDR3 sequence (DNA): TGTGCCACCAGCAGAGATCTGAGGAATGACGAGCAGTACTTC.